Following are 30 T cell receptor beta chains from one sample sequenced in a study of T cells in localized non-small cell lung cancer. Produced via immunoSEQ multiplex PCR; TCRdb's table is partial and in-frame only. The sample has about 1,600 clones; around 21% are singletons. Sequenced here: lung tumor tissue, sampled before any cancer treatment. The receptors derive from a male donor older than 55 with stage III lung adenocarcinoma.

The gene calls are TRBV19 and TRBJ1-2, with 8 bases fitting TRBD1. Per the germline V gene, CDR1 is LNHDA and CDR2 is SQIVND (reference sequence). The CDR3 contains 13 residues. Germline trimming cut 10 bases from V and 7 bases from J; bases unmatched to any gene: 11. The CDR3 sequence: CATLGQVFGGYTF. CDR3 coding DNA: TGTGCCACCTTGGGACAGGTCTTCGGTGGCTACACCTTC.

This clone turned up a few times. This chain uses TRBV25-1 with TRBJ1-5, with a possible D match to TRBD1 (5 bases). With 4 bases removed from V and 7 bases from J, the gap between germline ends came to 11 bases. Germline V gene lookup returns CDR1 MGHDK and CDR2 SYGVNS. The CDR3 runs 13 residues. The DNA of the CDR3 is TGTGCCAGCAGTGGGGGGGGGTTCCAGCCCCAGCATTTT. Protein sequence: CASSGGGFQPQHF.

V usage is TRBV19 and J usage is TRBJ2-7; 12 positions agree with TRBD1. Germline CDR1 is LNHDA and CDR2 is SQIVND (reference sequence). The CDR3 has 15 residues. Trimming at V came to 6 bases and at J to 2 bases, leaving 5 bases not matched to a gene. The CDR3 DNA reads as TGTGCCAGTAGCCGGGACAGGGGGCTCGCCTACGAGCAGTACTTC. This codes for CASSRDRGLAYEQYF.

The chain joins TRBV7-7 to TRBJ2-1, with TRBD2 matching over 11 bases. The CDR3 runs to 19 residues. Germline V lookup: CDR1 SSHAT, CDR2 FNYEAQ (reference sequence). V lost 5 bases, J lost 0 bases, and 12 bases stayed unmatched. In nucleotides, the CDR3 is TGTGCCAGCAGCAAACAAGACTCACTAGCGGGGGACTCCTACAATGAGCAGTTCTTC. Translating it yields CASSKQDSLAGDSYNEQFF.

In this sample, this clone turned up a few times. The V and J genes are TRBV2 and TRBJ1-4, with no clear D. CDR1 is SNHLY and CDR2 is FYNNEI in the germline V gene. The ends were cut back, 7 bases at V and 4 bases at J, with 10 bases in the middle. The CDR3 runs to 13 residues. The CDR3 coding sequence is TGTGCCAGCACCAGCGAGGTTAATGAAAAACTGTTTTTT. Protein product: CASTSEVNEKLFF.

This clone qualifies as medium-sized. The chain recombines TRBV11-3 with TRBJ1-1; no clear D. The CDR3 is 14 amino acids. The V end was cut by 3 bases, the J end by 4 bases, with 12 bases between. Germline loops: CDR1 SGHNT, CDR2 YENEEA. CDR3 protein: CASSLELKGTEAFF. The CDR3 bases are TGTGCCAGCAGCTTGGAGTTAAAGGGCACTGAAGCTTTCTTT. The full variable domain, completed using reference TRBV11-3 and TRBJ1-1, is EAGVVQSPRYKIIEKKQPVAFWCNPISGHNTLYWYLQNLGQGPELLIRYENEEAVDDSQLPKDRFSAERLKGVDSTLKIQPAELGDSAVYLCASSLELKGTEAFFGQGTRLTVV.

This clone is judged medium-sized (0.01 to 0.1%). CDR3 bases: TGTGCCAGCAGTCTAGCCGGACAGGGGGCCTCATCCGAAGCTTTCTTT. Amino acids: CASSLAGQGASSEAFF. The chain links TRBV11-3 to TRBJ1-1; 11 bases agree with TRBD1. Germline V gives CDR1 SGHNT, CDR2 YENEEA. CDR3 length equals 16 residues. V lost 6 bases to trimming and J lost 8 bases; unmatched junction nucleotides: 14.

This clone was recorded a few times. The chain links TRBV28 to TRBJ1-5; a weak D match, TRBD1 (6 bases). The ends were cut back, 7 bases at V and 11 bases at J, with 15 bases in the middle. Germline V gene data show CDR1 as MDHEN and CDR2 as SYDVKM. The length of the CDR3 is 12 residues. The CDR3 sequence: CASTAMRGAQHF. The CDR3 region has the DNA TGTGCCAGCACGGCGATGAGGGGGGCCCAGCATTTT. Supplemented by reference TRBV28 and TRBJ1-5, the full variable domain reads DVKVTQSSRYLVKRTGEKVFLECVQDMDHENMFWYRQDPGLGLRLIYFSYDVKMKEKGDIPEGYSVSREKKERFSLILESASTNQTSMYLCASTAMRGAQHFGDGTRLSIL.

Only a few counts were recorded for this clone. V and J are TRBV11-3 and TRBJ2-5; a possible D gene is TRBD1 (6 bases). The germline V gene has CDR1 SGHNT and CDR2 YENEEA. The CDR3 runs 14 residues. The V end was cut by 4 bases, the J end by 9 bases, with 18 bases between. The CDR3 region is CASSWTADSVAQYF. CDR3 nucleotide sequence: TGTGCCAGCAGCTGGACAGCTGACTCAGTCGCCCAGTACTTC.

The V gene is TRBV11-3, the J gene TRBJ1-1; 8 bases match TRBD1. The CDR3 has 16 residues. V shed 7 bases, J shed 0 bases, and the junction held 10 bases outside the gene matches. Germline lookup yields CDR1 SGHNT and CDR2 YENEEA. DNA for the CDR3: TGTGCCAGCACCCGGACAGGGTGGGGCATGAACACTGAAGCTTTCTTT. This sequence encodes CASTRTGWGMNTEAFF.

This rearrangement joins TRBV6-8 to TRBJ2-5; 8 positions agree with TRBD2. This CDR3 is 16 amino acids long. Germline assignment: CDR1 MNHGY and CDR2 SAAAGT. With V trimmed by 2 bases and J by 5 bases, 10 bases remained unmatched. DNA of the CDR3: TGTGCCAGCAGTTACGTTGGGCGGGGGGCCGCGGAGACCCAGTACTTC. It encodes CASSYVGRGAAETQYF.

This rearrangement joins TRBV6-8 to TRBJ1-1; D is perhaps TRBD1 (5 bases). From germline, CDR1 is MNHGY and CDR2 SAAAGT. The CDR3 consists of 14 residues. Trimming took off 8 bases at V and 1 base at J, with 14 bases between the two ends. CDR3 in DNA: TGTGCCAGCCCCGGACACCGGTGGAACACTGAAGCTTTCTTT. This gives the protein CASPGHRWNTEAFF.

This clone counts as medium-sized. V and J are TRBV6-8 and TRBJ1-2, with 8 bases lining up with TRBD1. The CDR3 consists of 14 residues. Per the germline V gene, CDR1 is MNHGY and CDR2 is SAAAGT. V shed 6 bases and J 6 bases; nucleotides not matched to a gene: 9. In nucleotides, the CDR3 is TGTGCCAGCAGAACACAGGGGGAAAACCATGGCTACACCTTC. It specifies CASRTQGENHGYTF.

This sequence joins TRBV30 and TRBJ2-5; D is ambiguous. V was clipped by 1 base and J by 3 bases, with 9 bases between them. Germline V gene lookup returns CDR1 GTSNPN and CDR2 SVGIG (reference sequence). The CDR3 covers 13 residues. In nucleotides, the CDR3 is TGTGCCTGGAGTGAGTGGTGGGAAGAGACCCAGTACTTC. It codes for CAWSEWWEETQYF.

This clone came up a few times. The V and J genes are TRBV9 and TRBJ1-3; D perhaps matches TRBD1 (6 bases). V was pared by 3 bases and J by 8 bases, with 15 bases between. CDR1 SGDLS and CDR2 YYNGEE come from the germline V gene. The CDR3 spans 14 residues. CDR3 in DNA: TGTGCCAGCAGCGCGTTGCAGGGGAGGGACACCATATATTTT. Translated: CASSALQGRDTIYF.

By share of the sample, this clone is large (0.1 to 1%). The genes are TRBV6-8 and TRBJ1-1, with D possibly TRBD1 on 6 matching bases. Trimming stripped 8 bases from V and 2 bases from J, with 15 bases between. The CDR3 is made up of 14 amino acids. From germline, CDR1 is MNHGY and CDR2 SAAAGT. This CDR3 is CASGLGQTNTEAFF. CDR3 sequence (DNA): TGTGCCAGCGGACTTGGACAGACAAACACTGAAGCTTTCTTT.

This clone was counted only a few times. The rearrangement uses TRBV6-8 and TRBJ1-2; a weak D match, TRBD1 (6 bases). V was trimmed by 5 bases and J by 4 bases, leaving 17 bases between them. CDR3 length: 15 amino acids. CDR1 and CDR2 (germline): MNHGY, SAAAGT. This CDR3 reads CASSHGQPQLYGYTF. The CDR3 coding sequence is TGTGCCAGCAGTCACGGACAGCCTCAACTCTATGGCTACACCTTC.

Judged by abundance, this clone is large. The chain employs TRBV11-3 and TRBJ1-6; 8 positions agree with TRBD1. Germline V gene lookup returns CDR1 SGHNT and CDR2 YENEEA. This CDR3 is built from 15 residues. V lost 5 bases to trimming and J lost 10 bases; unmatched junction nucleotides: 10. CDR3 residues: CASSEVRTGYSPLHF. DNA of the CDR3: TGTGCCAGCAGCGAGGTGAGGACAGGGTACTCACCCCTCCACTTT.

In its sample, this clone ranks as large. The chain couples TRBV19 to TRBJ2-2, with a possible D match to TRBD2 (5 bases). The CDR3 is made up of 14 amino acids. Germline V gives CDR1 LNHDA, CDR2 SQIVND (reference sequence). V was cut by 0 bases and J by 4 bases, with 6 bases left in between. The CDR3 DNA is TGTGCCAGTAGTATAGATCGGGGCACCGGGGAGCTGTTTTTT. This gives the protein CASSIDRGTGELFF.

Only a few counts were recorded for this clone. This chain links TRBV5-8 with TRBJ1-1, with D uncertain. The germline gives CDR1 SGHTS, CDR2 YDEGEE. This CDR3 spans 13 amino acids. V was pared by 3 bases and J by 6 bases, with 12 bases between. CDR3 residues: CASSSDVKPEAFF. CDR3 nucleotides: TGTGCCAGCAGCTCGGACGTAAAACCTGAAGCTTTCTTT.

The V gene is TRBV19, the J gene TRBJ2-1; TRBD2 matches at 11 bases. The CDR3 extends over 15 amino acids. After removal of 3 bases from V and 4 bases from J, the junction contained 2 bases not matched to a gene. The germline CDR1 and CDR2 sequences are LNHDA and SQIVND (reference sequence). CDR3 DNA sequence: TGTGCCAGTAGTATGACTAGCGGGGAGTACAATGAGCAGTTCTTC. As protein: CASSMTSGEYNEQFF.

The CDR3: CASSARGGGARTETQYF. The CDR3 DNA is TGTGCCAGTAGTGCGAGAGGTGGGGGGGCGAGGACAGAGACCCAGTACTTC. This chain connects TRBV19 to TRBJ2-5, with D maybe TRBD2 (7 bases). The CDR3 is made up of 17 amino acids. Germline V CDR1 and CDR2: LNHDA, SQIVND (reference sequence). The V end was cut by 5 bases, the J end by 4 bases, with 23 bases between.

The gene calls are TRBV5-1 and TRBJ2-1, with 8 positions matching TRBD2. The CDR3 has 14 amino acids. V was pared by 4 bases and J by 16 bases, with 16 bases of the junction left unmatched. The germline V gene encodes CDR1 SGHRS and CDR2 YFSETQ. The CDR3 here is CASSLKTHGGEFFF. In nucleotides, the CDR3 is TGCGCCAGCAGCCTGAAGACACACGGGGGGGAGTTCTTCTTC. Complete variable domain (other parts from reference TRBV5-1 and TRBJ2-1): KAGVTQTPRYLIKTRGQQVTLSCSPISGHRSVSWYQQTPGQGLQFLFEYFSETQRNKGNFPGRFSGRQFSNSRSEMNVSTLELGDSALYLCASSLKTHGGEFFFGPGTRLTVL.

V usage is TRBV30 and J usage is TRBJ1-6; 7 bases are a match to TRBD1. Germline V lookup: CDR1 GTSNPN, CDR2 SVGIG (reference sequence). The CDR3 is 13 amino acids. J gave up 8 bases and V 4 bases, and 5 bases lay outside the gene matches. The CDR3 sequence is CAWNRDSYSPLHF. The CDR3 DNA reads TGTGCCTGGAACCGGGACAGTTATTCACCCCTCCACTTT.

The chain combines TRBV6-8 with TRBJ1-2; D ambiguous. The CDR3 loop spans 16 amino acids. Germline-derived CDR1 and CDR2 are MNHGY and SAAAGT. V lost 0 bases and J lost 5, with 16 bases in between. The CDR3 DNA follows: TGTGCCAGCAGTTACTCACAGTTCAATCAAAGATATGGCTACACCTTC. Translated: CASSYSQFNQRYGYTF.

This clone is labeled medium-sized. One end of the junction fails to match germline, which may point to a read error. The rearrangement links TRBV6-8 to TRBJ1-2; possibly TRBD1 for D (6 bases). The CDR3 has 15 amino acids. Germline-derived CDR1 and CDR2 are MNHGY and SAAAGT. The CDR3 DNA reads as TGTGCCATCAGTGGGACCCGGGACAATAACTATGGCTACACCTTC. Amino acids: CAISGTRDNNYGYTF.

This clone was counted between two and nine times. The J gene is TRBJ1-4, the V gene TRBV7-2; TRBD1 is a possible D gene (5 bases). Between the trimmed V and J ends, which lost 5 bases and 12 bases, there was a span of 16 bases. Germline V lookup: CDR1 SGHTA, CDR2 FQGNSA. This CDR3 has 13 residues. CDR3 in amino acids: CASSPPWGEQLFF. The CDR3 DNA is TGTGCCAGCAGCCCACCGTGGGGGGAACAACTGTTTTTT.

The chain uses TRBV18 and TRBJ1-1; 7 bases are a match to TRBD1. This CDR3 has 15 amino acids. V shed 6 bases and J 0 bases; nucleotides not matched to a gene: 7. Germline V gives CDR1 KGHSH, CDR2 LQKENI. The CDR3 here is CASSSTGLMNTEAFF. The CDR3 nucleotides are TGTGCCAGCTCTTCGACAGGGCTCATGAACACTGAAGCTTTCTTT.

V and J are TRBV29-1 and TRBJ2-3; 8 bases are shared with TRBD2. Germline CDR1 reads SQVTM; CDR2 reads ANQGSEA. V lost 6 bases to trimming and J lost 0 bases; unmatched junction nucleotides: 8. This CDR3 is 15 amino acids long. Written as DNA, the CDR3 is TGCAGCGTAGCGGGGGCTCAAACTAGCACAGATACGCAGTATTTT. Encoded protein: CSVAGAQTSTDTQYF.

V and J are TRBV18 and TRBJ2-7, with 7 nucleotides matching TRBD1. Germline values: CDR1 KGHSH, CDR2 LQKENI. V lost 3 bases, J lost 3 bases, and 2 bases stayed unmatched. The CDR3 has 13 residues. CDR3 nucleotide sequence: TGTGCCAGCTCACCGGGACAGAGCTACGAGCAGTACTTC. As protein: CASSPGQSYEQYF.